The clone carrying this T cell receptor beta chain has a count of ten or more. Per the germline V gene, CDR1 is SEHNR and CDR2 is FQNEAQ (reference sequence). This CDR3 region has 16 residues. V shed 5 bases, J shed 6 bases, and the junction held 13 bases outside the gene matches. The sample belongs to a study of patients and donors after allogeneic stem cell transplantation. TCRdb used MiXCR to reprocess the RT-PCR reads, holding one entry per CDR3 protein. The table shows approximately 200,000 distinct CDR3 sequences, with 12% to 15% occurring only once. Input material: blood, either unsorted or a sorted T cell fraction (not recorded which). This TCR came from a human donor who was either an allogeneic HSCT recipient or a stem cell or donor lymphocyte infusion donor (not recorded which). It is not recorded whose cells these are; they may come from a transplant donor. The J gene is TRBJ1-5, the V gene TRBV7-9, with 7 bases that match TRBD1. DNA for the CDR3: TGTGCCAGCAGCCGACAGGGAGCAGAAACCTCTCAGCCCCAGCATTTT. Protein: CASSRQGAETSQPQHF.